These 18 T cell receptor beta chains came from one sample sequenced in a study of T cell responses to AZD1222 COVID-19 vaccine. Generated by immunoSEQ multiplex PCR, the TCRdb table keeps only in-frame clones and is missing some. The sample holds more than 140,000 clones, roughly 88% seen once. The sequencing here drew on peripheral blood, taken on day 0 of MenACWY control vaccination. The receptor set was obtained from an adult in good health.

V and J are TRBV5-1 and TRBJ2-7; the match to TRBD1 covers 7 bases. CDR1 is SGHRS and CDR2 is YFSETQ in the germline V gene. Unmatched junction bases numbered 9, after V lost 3 bases and J lost 6 bases. This CDR3 has 14 amino acids. The CDR3 DNA reads as TGCGCCAGCAGCTCGACAGGGTCTTATATCGAGCAGTACTTC. Residues: CASSSTGSYIEQYF.

The J gene is TRBJ2-5, the V gene TRBV6-5; 8 bases agree with TRBD2. Germline V gives CDR1 MNHEY, CDR2 SVGAGI. The CDR3 runs to 15 residues. With V trimmed by 0 bases and J by 4 bases, 4 bases remained unmatched. Here the CDR3 DNA reads TGTGCCAGCAGTTACTCGACGAGCGGGGGAGAGACCCAGTACTTC. This gives the protein CASSYSTSGGETQYF.

The chain couples TRBV11-2 to TRBJ1-2; 11 positions match TRBD1. The CDR3 has 16 amino acids. Germline lookup yields CDR1 SGHAT and CDR2 FQNNGV. With 0 bases clipped from V and 4 bases from J, the junction kept 4 bases outside the gene matches. The CDR3 coding sequence is TGTGCCAGCAGCTTAGACGCCGGGACAGGGGGCTATGGCTACACCTTC. Its translation is CASSLDAGTGGYGYTF. Full variable domain (missing parts from reference TRBV11-2 and TRBJ1-2): EAGVAQSPRYKIIEKRQSVAFWCNPISGHATLYWYQQILGQGPKLLIQFQNNGVVDDSQLPKDRFSAERLKGVDSTLKIQPAKLEDSAVYLCASSLDAGTGGYGYTFGSGTRLTVV.

The genes are TRBV5-1 and TRBJ2-5; D tentatively fits TRBD1 or TRBD2 (5 bases each). CDR1 is SGHRS and CDR2 is YFSETQ in the germline V gene. V gave up 3 bases and J gave up 2 bases, with 8 bases separating them. This CDR3 has 13 residues. The CDR3: CASSWDVQETQYF. The CDR3 nucleotides read TGCGCCAGCAGCTGGGACGTTCAAGAGACCCAGTACTTC.

The chain combines TRBV4-2 with TRBJ2-7; D gene unclear. Trimming removed 0 bases at V and 0 bases at J, with 9 bases between. Germline CDR1 reads LGHNA; CDR2 reads YNFKEQ. This CDR3 is built from 15 residues. Here the CDR3 reads CASSQDLMSSYEQYF. The CDR3 region has the DNA TGTGCCAGCAGCCAAGATCTGATGAGCTCCTACGAGCAGTACTTC.

V usage is TRBV6-6 and J usage is TRBJ1-4; 7 bases are shared with TRBD1. J was trimmed by 3 bases and V by 10 bases; bases with no gene match: 8. This CDR3 contains 14 residues. Germline V CDR1 and CDR2: MNHNY, SVGAGI (reference sequence). The CDR3 DNA reads TGTGCCATCGGACAGGCGGCACCTAATGAAAAACTGTTTTTT. It yields the protein CAIGQAAPNEKLFF.

This clone has just a few counts. The CDR3 loop is CASSIRGHYGYTF. The CDR3 DNA follows: TGTGCCAGTAGTATTCGCGGTCACTATGGCTACACCTTC. The chain links TRBV19 to TRBJ1-2; D ambiguous. This CDR3 is 13 amino acids long. Trimming removed 3 bases at V and 3 bases at J, with 8 bases between. The germline V gene encodes CDR1 LNHDA and CDR2 SQIVND (reference sequence).

The gene calls are TRBV2 and TRBJ2-7; the D gene could be TRBD1 or TRBD2 (6 bases each). CDR1 SNHLY and CDR2 FYNNEI come from the germline V gene. This CDR3 has 12 amino acids. The ends were cut back, 5 bases at V and 6 bases at J, with 11 bases in the middle. The CDR3 sequence: CASSLQGGEQYF. CDR3 bases: TGTGCCAGCAGTTTACAGGGAGGCGAGCAGTACTTC. The variable domain in full, with the rest retrieved from reference TRBV2 and TRBJ2-7, is EPEVTQTPSHQVTQMGQEVILRCVPISNHLYFYWYRQILGQKVEFLVSFYNNEISEKSEIFDDQFSVERPDGSNFTLKIRSTKLEDSAMYFCASSLQGGEQYFGPGTRLTVT.

The rearrangement links TRBV27 to TRBJ1-2, with 8 bases matching TRBD1. The germline CDR1 and CDR2 sequences are MNHEY and SMNVEV (reference sequence). The CDR3 sequence is 17 residues long. V lost 6 bases and J lost 7; bases outside the gene matches: 19. DNA of the CDR3: TGTGCCAGCAGACCCCCCTCCGGGACAGGAACCTTAGGTGGCTACACCTTC. It specifies CASRPPSGTGTLGGYTF.

The chain has TRBV10-3 and TRBJ2-1; TRBD2 matches 10 bases. CDR3 size: 13 residues. Germline CDR1 ENHRY, CDR2 SYGVKD. J gave up 7 bases and V 5 bases, and 2 bases lay outside the gene matches. This CDR3 is CAISLAGANEQFF. The CDR3, as DNA: TGTGCCATCAGTCTAGCGGGAGCGAATGAGCAGTTCTTC.

The chain couples TRBV9 to TRBJ1-2; D is uncertain. This CDR3 has 13 amino acids. Trimming cost V 0 bases and J 8 bases, with 11 bases left between them. Germline loops: CDR1 SGDLS, CDR2 YYNGEE. CDR3 DNA: TGTGCCAGCAGCGTAGATAGAAACGACGGCTACACCTTC. Translating it yields CASSVDRNDGYTF.

This clone was seen a handful of times. The rearrangement uses TRBV11-2 and TRBJ1-1; D is ambiguous. V was clipped by 1 base and J by 4 bases, with 7 bases between them. The CDR3 has 13 residues. Per germline, CDR1 SGHAT and CDR2 FQNNGV. CDR3 bases: TGTGCCAGCAGCTTAGTACCTCGCACTGAAGCTTTCTTT. It is translated as CASSLVPRTEAFF. Full variable domain (remainder filled in from reference TRBV11-2 and TRBJ1-1): EAGVAQSPRYKIIEKRQSVAFWCNPISGHATLYWYQQILGQGPKLLIQFQNNGVVDDSQLPKDRFSAERLKGVDSTLKIQPAKLEDSAVYLCASSLVPRTEAFFGQGTRLTVV.

The V gene is TRBV30, the J gene TRBJ1-1; no definite D call. CDR1 and CDR2 from the germline V gene are GTSNPN and SVGIG (reference sequence). The CDR3 length is 13 residues. Trimming removed 0 bases from V and 1 base from J, with 6 bases in between. The CDR3 DNA follows: TGTGCCTGGAGTGTATGGTGGAACACTGAAGCTTTCTTT. Translated, it gives CAWSVWWNTEAFF. Variable domain in full (rest from reference TRBV30 and TRBJ1-1): SQTIHQWPATLVQPVGSPLSLECTVEGTSNPNLYWYRQAAGRGLQLLFYSVGIGQISSEVPQNLSASRPQDRQFILSSKKLLLSDSGFYLCAWSVWWNTEAFFGQGTRLTVV.

This clone was counted only a few times. This chain links TRBV7-2 with TRBJ1-2, with D unclear. Trimming removed 5 bases at V and 4 bases at J, with 11 bases between. Germline loops: CDR1 SGHTA, CDR2 FQGNSA. The CDR3 spans 13 residues. In nucleotides, the CDR3 is TGTGCCAGCAGCCGTACCGGGAGCTATGGCTACACCTTC. It translates to CASSRTGSYGYTF. The entire variable domain, with the rest obtained from reference TRBV7-2 and TRBJ1-2, is as follows: GAGVSQSPSNKVTEKGKDVELRCDPISGHTALYWYRQSLGQGLEFLIYFQGNSAPDKSGLPSDRFSAERTGGSVSTLTIQRTQQEDSAVYLCASSRTGSYGYTFGSGTRLTVV.

This clone came up once. The V gene is TRBV24-1, the J gene TRBJ1-4; no reliable D call. V lost 4 bases and J 4 bases, leaving 15 bases between the germline ends. The CDR3 sequence is 16 residues long. Germline values: CDR1 KGHDR, CDR2 SFDVKD. As DNA, the CDR3 is TGTGCCACCAGTGACCCCGCGGGGAGGGATAATGAAAAACTGTTTTTT. Its translation is CATSDPAGRDNEKLFF.

V is TRBV28 and J is TRBJ2-3; 8 bases are a match to TRBD2. CDR1 and CDR2 from the germline V gene are MDHEN and SYDVKM. The CDR3 sequence is 14 residues long. After removal of 11 bases from V and 4 bases from J, the junction contained 11 bases not matched to a gene. The CDR3 region has the DNA TGTGCCGGACCCAGGACGGGAGGGGCAGATACGCAGTATTTT. Translated, it gives CAGPRTGGADTQYF. Based on the CDR3 plus reference TRBV28 and TRBJ2-3, the full variable domain is DVKVTQSSRYLVKRTGEKVFLECVQDMDHENMFWYRQDPGLGLRLIYFSYDVKMKEKGDIPEGYSVSREKKERFSLILESASTNQTSMYLCAGPRTGGADTQYFGPGTRLTVL.

The chain carries TRBV2 and TRBJ2-7, with D maybe TRBD1 (6 bases). Germline CDR1 reads SNHLY; CDR2 reads FYNNEI. The CDR3 length is 15 residues. V gave up 7 bases and J gave up 3 bases, with 19 bases separating them. CDR3 DNA: TGTGCCAGCACCCAAGATACCGGGACACTCTACGAGCAGTACTTC. Translation gives CASTQDTGTLYEQYF.

This sequence joins TRBV6-5 and TRBJ1-3; D unclear. Germline CDR1 reads MNHEY; CDR2 reads SVGAGI. V shed 6 bases and J shed 0 bases, with 12 bases lying between them. The CDR3 loop spans 15 amino acids. The CDR3 here is CASRVGPYSGNTIYF. CDR3 coding DNA: TGTGCCAGCAGGGTGGGTCCCTACTCTGGAAACACCATATATTTT.